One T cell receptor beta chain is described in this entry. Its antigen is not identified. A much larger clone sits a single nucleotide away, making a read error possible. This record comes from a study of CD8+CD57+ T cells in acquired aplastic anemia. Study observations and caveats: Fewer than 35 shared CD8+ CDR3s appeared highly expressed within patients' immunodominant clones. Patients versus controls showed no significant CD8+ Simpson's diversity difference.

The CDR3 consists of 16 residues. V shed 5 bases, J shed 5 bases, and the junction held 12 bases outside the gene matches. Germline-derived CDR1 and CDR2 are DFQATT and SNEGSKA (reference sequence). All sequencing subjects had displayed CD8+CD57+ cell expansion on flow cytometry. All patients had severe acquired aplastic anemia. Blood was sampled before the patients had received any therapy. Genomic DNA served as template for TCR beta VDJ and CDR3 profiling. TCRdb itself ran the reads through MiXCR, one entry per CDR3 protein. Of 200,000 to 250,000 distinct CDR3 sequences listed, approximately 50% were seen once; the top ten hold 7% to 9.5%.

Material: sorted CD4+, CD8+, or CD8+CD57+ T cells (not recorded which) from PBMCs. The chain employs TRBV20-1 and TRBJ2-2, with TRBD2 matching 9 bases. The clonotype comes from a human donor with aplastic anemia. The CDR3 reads CSAGMFAGGVTGELFF. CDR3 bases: TGCAGTGCTGGCATGTTTGCGGGGGGGGTTACCGGGGAGCTGTTTTTT.